Listed here are 13 T cell receptor beta chains from one sample, sequenced in a study of shared clonotypes between healthy human individuals. Assay: immunoSEQ multiplex PCR; the TCRdb copy retains only in-frame clones and omits some. The repertoire holds approximately 1.5 million clones, approximately 98% seen once, with approximately 0.44% in the top ten. The source material was naive CD4+ T cells sorted from blood. Subset described: CD45RA+ positively selected. The receptors come from a man aged 25 to 40 in good health.

The chain joins TRBV14 to TRBJ2-3; TRBD2 agrees at 9 bases. This CDR3 has 14 amino acids. With V trimmed by 7 bases and J by 7 bases, 9 bases remained unmatched. The germline V gene encodes CDR1 SGHDN and CDR2 FVKESK. CDR3 loop: CASKLAGGPNTQYF. As DNA, the CDR3 is TGTGCCAGCAAACTGGCGGGAGGGCCCAATACGCAGTATTTT. Full variable domain (missing parts from reference TRBV14 and TRBJ2-3): EAGVTQFPSHSVIEKGQTVTLRCDPISGHDNLYWYRRVMGKEIKFLLHFVKESKQDESGMPNNRFLAERTGGTYSTLKVQPAELEDSGVYFCASKLAGGPNTQYFGPGTRLTVL.

The V call is TRBV7-2, the J call TRBJ2-3; D remains unclear. V was trimmed by 2 bases and J by 0 bases, leaving 6 bases between them. The germline V gene has CDR1 SGHTA and CDR2 FQGNSA. The CDR3 extends over 14 amino acids. The DNA for the CDR3 is TGTGCCAGCAGCTTAAAGACAAGCACAGATACGCAGTATTTT. As protein: CASSLKTSTDTQYF. Full variable domain (remainder filled in from reference TRBV7-2 and TRBJ2-3): GAGVSQSPSNKVTEKGKDVELRCDPISGHTALYWYRQSLGQGLEFLIYFQGNSAPDKSGLPSDRFSAERTGGSVSTLTIQRTQQEDSAVYLCASSLKTSTDTQYFGPGTRLTVL.

This clone appeared once. This sample also contains other DNA sequences that code for the same CDR3. The genes are TRBV18 and TRBJ2-5; D call uncertain. In germline, CDR1 is KGHSH, CDR2 LQKENI. CDR3 length: 15 amino acids. Trimming left V 3 bases short and J 0 bases short, with 11 bases between. CDR3 DNA: TGTGCCAGCTCACCGTTAAGCAGATACCAAGAGACCCAGTACTTC. It specifies CASSPLSRYQETQYF. Supplemented by reference TRBV18 and TRBJ2-5, the full variable domain reads NAGVMQNPRHLVRRRGQEARLRCSPMKGHSHVYWYRQLPEEGLKFMVYLQKENIIDESGMPKERFSAEFPKEGPSILRIQQVVRGDSAAYFCASSPLSRYQETQYFGPGTRLLVL.

The rearrangement links TRBV9 to TRBJ2-7, with a tentative D call TRBD2 (6 bases). The germline V gene encodes CDR1 SGDLS and CDR2 YYNGEE. This CDR3 contains 15 residues. Trimming removed 2 bases at V and 3 bases at J, with 15 bases between. CDR3: CASSVRAGGLYEQYF. DNA for the CDR3: TGTGCCAGCAGCGTCCGCGCCGGGGGTCTCTACGAGCAGTACTTC.

The CDR3 DNA is TGTGCCAGCAGTTTGGCAGGGAAAGAAAAACTGTTTTTT. Its translation: CASSLAGKEKLFF. The V gene is TRBV28, the J gene TRBJ1-4; D is possibly TRBD1 (5 bases). CDR3 length equals 13 residues. Germline V gene data show CDR1 as MDHEN and CDR2 as SYDVKM. Trimming took 3 bases from V and 8 from J, leaving 10 bases between them. Together with reference TRBV28 and TRBJ1-4, the CDR3 gives the full variable domain: DVKVTQSSRYLVKRTGEKVFLECVQDMDHENMFWYRQDPGLGLRLIYFSYDVKMKEKGDIPEGYSVSREKKERFSLILESASTNQTSMYLCASSLAGKEKLFFGSGTQLSVL.

This chain connects TRBV9 to TRBJ2-2; 11 bases line up with TRBD2. CDR3 size: 16 residues. CDR1 and CDR2 (germline): SGDLS, YYNGEE. V lost 0 bases, J lost 7 bases, and 5 bases stayed unmatched. The CDR3 DNA sequence: TGTGCCAGCAGCGTAGCACTAGCGGGAGCCGACGGGGAGCTGTTTTTT. It translates to CASSVALAGADGELFF.

The chain couples TRBV19 to TRBJ1-1, with D hard to call. The CDR3 spans 13 residues. Germline CDR1 and CDR2: LNHDA and SQIVND (reference sequence). Trimming cost V 4 bases and J 0 bases, with 6 bases left between them. The CDR3 reads CASSTTMNTEAFF. CDR3 DNA: TGTGCCAGTAGTACAACTATGAACACTGAAGCTTTCTTT.

The chain uses TRBV2 and TRBJ1-1; 7 positions match TRBD1. This CDR3 has 16 residues. CDR1 and CDR2 (germline): SNHLY, FYNNEI. V was clipped by 0 bases and J by 2 bases; unmatched bases: 6. CDR3 nucleotide sequence: TGTGCCAGCAGTGAAGCGCGAATAGGGGGCAACACTGAAGCTTTCTTT. It encodes CASSEARIGGNTEAFF. Full variable domain (outside the CDR3, taken from reference TRBV2 and TRBJ1-1): EPEVTQTPSHQVTQMGQEVILRCVPISNHLYFYWYRQILGQKVEFLVSFYNNEISEKSEIFDDQFSVERPDGSNFTLKIRSTKLEDSAMYFCASSEARIGGNTEAFFGQGTRLTVV.

The rearrangement links TRBV6-1 to TRBJ2-1; 16 bases are shared with TRBD2. The CDR3 runs 14 residues. V lost 3 bases and J lost 11; bases outside the gene matches: 1. Germline CDR1 MNHNS, CDR2 SASEGT. Written as DNA, the CDR3 is TGTGCCAGCAGTGAGGGACTAGCGGGAGGGAAGCAGTTCTTC. Translating it yields CASSEGLAGGKQFF.

The chain combines TRBV5-6 with TRBJ2-5; D unresolved. The CDR3 consists of 13 residues. The V end lost 0 bases, the J end lost 4 bases, and 7 bases lay between the germline ends. Germline V gene lookup returns CDR1 SGHDT and CDR2 YYEEEE. CDR3 amino acids: CASSLERRETQYF. CDR3 bases: TGTGCCAGCAGCTTGGAACGGAGAGAGACCCAGTACTTC.

The chain couples TRBV5-1 to TRBJ1-1, with D unclear. CDR1 and CDR2 from the germline V gene are SGHRS and YFSETQ. V was cut by 4 bases and J by 6 bases, with 13 bases left in between. The CDR3 is 13 amino acids. The CDR3 spells CASSHLLRAEAFF. As DNA, the CDR3 is TGCGCCAGCAGCCACCTATTGAGGGCTGAAGCTTTCTTT.

The V gene is TRBV29-1, the J gene TRBJ2-1, with D possibly TRBD2 on 6 matching bases. The CDR3 is made up of 13 amino acids. In germline, CDR1 is SQVTM, CDR2 ANQGSEA. The V gene lost 4 bases and the J gene lost 7 bases, with 14 bases spanning the gap. The CDR3 loop reads CSVVTGEVNEQFF. The CDR3 region has the DNA TGCAGCGTTGTGACTGGGGAGGTAAATGAGCAGTTCTTC.

The gene calls are TRBV5-5 and TRBJ2-4; D perhaps matches TRBD1 (6 bases). Germline CDR1 is SGHKS and CDR2 is YYEKEE (reference sequence). The germline V and J ends were trimmed by 4 bases and 0 bases, with 14 bases remaining between them. The CDR3 covers 16 residues. The CDR3 reads CASSPRTDVAKNIQYF. The CDR3 region has the DNA TGTGCCAGCAGCCCCCGGACAGACGTAGCCAAAAACATTCAGTACTTC.